This TCR beta chain was captured in a study of glioma-infiltrating T cells. TCR alpha and beta CDR3 regions were amplified from RNA using iRepertoire nested multiplex PCR. Each CDR3 protein is one row after TCRdb ran MiXCR on the multiplex PCR reads. The repertoire holds over 90,000 distinct CDR3 sequences, with roughly 30% as singletons. This CDR3 is built from 14 residues. Germline loops: CDR1 DFQATT, CDR2 SNEGSKA (reference sequence). Trimming cost V 3 bases and J 5 bases, with 14 bases left between them. A note on this clonotype: A single base separates this from a much larger clone, so it may be a read error.

The clonotype was recovered from a human donor with low-grade glioma or glioblastoma, undergoing nonglioma brain surgery, or in good health (not recorded which). Sequencing was carried out using glioma tissue, nonneoplastic brain tissue, or PBMCs (not recorded which). The genes are TRBV20-1 and TRBJ2-1; perhaps D is TRBD1 or TRBD2 (5 bases each). As DNA, the CDR3 is TGCAGTGCTAGTTATAATATGGGACACAATGAGCAGTTCTTC. Protein sequence: CSASYNMGHNEQFF.